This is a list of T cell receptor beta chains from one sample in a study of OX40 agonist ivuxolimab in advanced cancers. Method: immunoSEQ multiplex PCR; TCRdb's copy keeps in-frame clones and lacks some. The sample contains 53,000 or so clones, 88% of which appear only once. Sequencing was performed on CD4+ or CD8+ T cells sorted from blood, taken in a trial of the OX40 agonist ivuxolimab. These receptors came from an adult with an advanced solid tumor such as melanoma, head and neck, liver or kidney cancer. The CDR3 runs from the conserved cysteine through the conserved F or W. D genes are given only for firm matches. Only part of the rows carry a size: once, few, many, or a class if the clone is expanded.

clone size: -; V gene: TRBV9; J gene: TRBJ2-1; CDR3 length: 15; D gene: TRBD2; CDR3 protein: CASSPRSSGINEQFF; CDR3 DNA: TGTGCCAGCAGCCCGCGAAGTAGCGGGATTAATGAGCAGTTCTTC
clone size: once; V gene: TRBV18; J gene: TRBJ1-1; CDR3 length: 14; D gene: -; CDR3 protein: CASSPPGVRSEAFF; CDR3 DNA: TGTGCCAGCTCACCACCCGGGGTAAGGAGTGAAGCTTTCTTT
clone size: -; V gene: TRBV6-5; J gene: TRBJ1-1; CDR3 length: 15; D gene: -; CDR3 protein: CASGQDRIANTEAFF; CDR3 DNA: TGTGCCAGCGGGCAGGACCGAATAGCGAACACTGAAGCTTTCTTT
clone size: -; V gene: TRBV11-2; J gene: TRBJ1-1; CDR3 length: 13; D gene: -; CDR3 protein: CASSLEKYTEAFF; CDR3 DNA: TGTGCCAGCAGCTTAGAGAAGTACACTGAAGCTTTCTTT
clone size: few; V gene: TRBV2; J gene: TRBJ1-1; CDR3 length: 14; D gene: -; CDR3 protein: CASRGTAMNTEAFF; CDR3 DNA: TGTGCCAGCAGGGGAACTGCGATGAACACTGAAGCTTTCTTT
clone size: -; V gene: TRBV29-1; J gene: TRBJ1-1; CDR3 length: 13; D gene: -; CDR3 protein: CSVESSGVLGAFF; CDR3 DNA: TGCAGCGTTGAAAGTTCGGGGGTTCTGGGAGCTTTCTTT
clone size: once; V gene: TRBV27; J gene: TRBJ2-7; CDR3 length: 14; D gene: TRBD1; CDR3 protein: CASSATGGSYEQYF; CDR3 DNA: TGTGCCAGCAGTGCGACAGGGGGCTCCTACGAGCAGTACTTC
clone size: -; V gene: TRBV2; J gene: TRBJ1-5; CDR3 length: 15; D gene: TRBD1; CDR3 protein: CASRFDRGLSQPQHF; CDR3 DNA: TGTGCCAGCCGTTTCGACAGGGGGCTCAGTCAGCCCCAGCATTTT
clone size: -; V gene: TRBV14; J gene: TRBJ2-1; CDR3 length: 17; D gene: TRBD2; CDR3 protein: CASSPYLAGGSYNEQFF; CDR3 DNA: TGTGCCAGCAGCCCGTATCTAGCGGGGGGTTCCTACAATGAGCAGTTCTTC
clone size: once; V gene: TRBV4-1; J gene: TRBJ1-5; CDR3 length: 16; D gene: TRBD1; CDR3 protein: CASSQEGQGANQPQHF; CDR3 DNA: TGCGCCAGCAGCCAAGAAGGACAGGGGGCCAATCAGCCCCAGCATTTT